This T cell receptor (beta chain) was sequenced in a study of T cell responses to AZD1222 COVID-19 vaccine. Notes on the study in general: Only after the peak T cell response were repertoires sampled. The breadth and depth of Spike-specific TCRs increased once two AZD1222 doses had been given. Females outnumbered males among donors, who were mostly white British; clonal diversity was possibly underestimated. Among spike-specific TCRs, nearly half reportedly target unmutated variant regions.

V lost 4 bases, J lost 2 bases, and 23 bases lay in between. The CDR3 spans 18 residues. The germline CDR1 and CDR2 sequences are SNHLY and FYNNEI. Method: immunoSEQ multiplex PCR; TCRdb's copy keeps in-frame clones and lacks some. Of about 56,000 clones listed, approximately 85% are singletons. Worth noting for this clone: Its antigen is unknown.

The genes are TRBV2 and TRBJ1-2; possibly TRBD1 for D (6 bases). This specimen was peripheral blood, taken on day 0 of AZD1222 vaccination. The clonotype originates from an adult in good health. The CDR3 nucleotides are TGTGCCAGCAGTGTGGGACAAATCTACCTCATCCAAAACTATGGCTACACCTTC. Protein product: CASSVGQIYLIQNYGYTF.